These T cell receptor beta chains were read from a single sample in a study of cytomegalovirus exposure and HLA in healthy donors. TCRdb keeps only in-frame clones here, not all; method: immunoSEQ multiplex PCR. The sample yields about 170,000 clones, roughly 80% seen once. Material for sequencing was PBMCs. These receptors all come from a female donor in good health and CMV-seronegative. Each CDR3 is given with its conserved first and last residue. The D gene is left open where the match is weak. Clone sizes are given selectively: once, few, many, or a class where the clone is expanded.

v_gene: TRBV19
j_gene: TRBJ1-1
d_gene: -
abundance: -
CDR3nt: TGTGCCAGTAGTATAGATGAGGACATCGTATCTGAAGCTTTCTTT
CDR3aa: CASSIDEDIVSEAFF

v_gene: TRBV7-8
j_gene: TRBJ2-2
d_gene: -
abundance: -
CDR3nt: TGTGCCAGCAGACAACTTCGGGGGTCGGCCGGGGAGCTGTTTTTT
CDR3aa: CASRQLRGSAGELFF

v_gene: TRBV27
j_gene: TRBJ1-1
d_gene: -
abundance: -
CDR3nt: TGTGCCAGCAGTTTGGGGCCCCAGGGAACTGAAGCTTTCTTT
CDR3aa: CASSLGPQGTEAFF

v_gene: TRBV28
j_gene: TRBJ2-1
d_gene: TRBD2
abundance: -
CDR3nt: TGTGCCAGCACTACTACTAGCGGGATTTACAATGAGCAGTTCTTC
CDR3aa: CASTTTSGIYNEQFF

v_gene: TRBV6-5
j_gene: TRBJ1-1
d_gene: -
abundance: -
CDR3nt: TGTGCCAGCAGTTACTCTCCAGGGACTAAGGGTGAAGCTTTCTTT
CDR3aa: CASSYSPGTKGEAFF

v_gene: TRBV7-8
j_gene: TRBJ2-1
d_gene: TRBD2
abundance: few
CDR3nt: TGTGCCAGCAGCTCCCAACTAGCGGGAGGCCACTCCTACAATGAGCAGTTCTTC
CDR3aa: CASSSQLAGGHSYNEQFF

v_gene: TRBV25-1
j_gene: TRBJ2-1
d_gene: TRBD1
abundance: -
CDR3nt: TGTGCCAGCAGACAGGGGACCTACAATGAGCAGTTCTTC
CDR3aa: CASRQGTYNEQFF

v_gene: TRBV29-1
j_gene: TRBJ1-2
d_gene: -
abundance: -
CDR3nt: TGCAGCGTTGAAGATGAAAGGTCGGGGGGGATTGGAGGCTACACCTTC
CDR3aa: CSVEDERSGGIGGYTF

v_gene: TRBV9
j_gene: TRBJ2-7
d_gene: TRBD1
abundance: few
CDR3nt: TGTGCCAGCAGCCCACGACCCGGGACAGGGACCTACGAGCAGTACTTC
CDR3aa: CASSPRPGTGTYEQYF

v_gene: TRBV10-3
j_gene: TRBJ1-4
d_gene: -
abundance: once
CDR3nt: TGTGCCATCAGTGAGTCGAGTGCAACTAATGAAAAACTGTTTTTT
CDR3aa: CAISESSATNEKLFF

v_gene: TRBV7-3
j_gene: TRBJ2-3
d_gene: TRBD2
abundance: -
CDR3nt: TGTGCCAGCAGCCCCGCCAGACTAGCGGGAGGCACAGATACGCAGTATTTT
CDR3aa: CASSPARLAGGTDTQYF

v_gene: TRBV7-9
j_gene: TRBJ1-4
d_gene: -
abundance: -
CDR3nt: TGTGCCAGCAGCCATTCTAACACAGAATATAATGAAAAACTGTTTTTT
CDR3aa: CASSHSNTEYNEKLFF

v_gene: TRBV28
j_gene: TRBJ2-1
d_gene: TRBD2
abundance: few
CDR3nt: TGTGCCAGCAGTCCCTGGACTAGCGGGAGTGATGAGCAGTTCTTC
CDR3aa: CASSPWTSGSDEQFF

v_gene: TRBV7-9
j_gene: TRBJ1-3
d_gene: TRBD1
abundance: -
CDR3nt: TGTGCCAGCAGCTTAGACGACAGGGTTAGCTCTGGAAACACCATATATTTT
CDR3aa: CASSLDDRVSSGNTIYF

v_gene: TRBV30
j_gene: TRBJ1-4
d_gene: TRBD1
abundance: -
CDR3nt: TGTGCCTGGAACCCTACAGGGGTTGAGGGTGAAAAACTGTTTTTT
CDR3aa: CAWNPTGVEGEKLFF

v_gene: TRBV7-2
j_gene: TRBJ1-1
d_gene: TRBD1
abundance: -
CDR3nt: TGTGCCAGCAGCTCACGGATACAGGGGGGTATCACTGAAGCTTTCTTT
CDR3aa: CASSSRIQGGITEAFF

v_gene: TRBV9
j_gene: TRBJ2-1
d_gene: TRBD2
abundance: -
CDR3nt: TGTGCCAGCAGCCCTCAGACTAGCGGGGGTTATGAGCAGTTCTTC
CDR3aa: CASSPQTSGGYEQFF

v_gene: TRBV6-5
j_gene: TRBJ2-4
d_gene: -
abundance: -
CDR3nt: TGTGCCAGCAGGCCCGGGGAGAACATTCAGTACTTC
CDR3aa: CASRPGENIQYF

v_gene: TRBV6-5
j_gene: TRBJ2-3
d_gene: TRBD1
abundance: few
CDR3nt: TGTGCCACCTCATTACAGGGGGACACAGATACGCAGTATTTT
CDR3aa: CATSLQGDTDTQYF

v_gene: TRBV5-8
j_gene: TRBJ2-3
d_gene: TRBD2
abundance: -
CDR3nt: TGTGCCAGCAGCTTGGCTCTACTAGCGGGAGCGACAGATACGCAGTATTTT
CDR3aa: CASSLALLAGATDTQYF

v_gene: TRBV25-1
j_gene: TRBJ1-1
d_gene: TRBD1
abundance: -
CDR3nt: TGTGCCAGCAGTGAAGAGGGGGCTTTAGGCACTGAAGCTTTCTTT
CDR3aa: CASSEEGALGTEAFF

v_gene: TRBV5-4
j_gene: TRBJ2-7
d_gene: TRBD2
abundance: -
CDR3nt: TGTGCCAGCAGCTTGGCACCTAGCGGGAGTGGTTACGAGCAGTACTTC
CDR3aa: CASSLAPSGSGYEQYF

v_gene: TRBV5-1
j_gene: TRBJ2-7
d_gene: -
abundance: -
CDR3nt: TGCGCCAGCAGCTTGGCGGACATTGAGTTCGAGCAGTACTTC
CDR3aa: CASSLADIEFEQYF

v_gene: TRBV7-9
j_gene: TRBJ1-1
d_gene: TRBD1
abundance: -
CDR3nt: TGTGCCAGCAGCCCCGGGACAGTGAACACTGAAGCTTTCTTT
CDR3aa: CASSPGTVNTEAFF

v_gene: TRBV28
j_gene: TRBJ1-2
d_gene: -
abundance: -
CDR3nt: TGTGCCAGCAGTCGCTTAGAGGGGCCTAAGGGGGTCTTC
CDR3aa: CASSRLEGPKGVF

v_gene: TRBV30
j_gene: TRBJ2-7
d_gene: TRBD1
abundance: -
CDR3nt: TGTGCCTGGAGGGGGACAGGGGGGATCTCCTACGAGCAGTACTTC
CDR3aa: CAWRGTGGISYEQYF

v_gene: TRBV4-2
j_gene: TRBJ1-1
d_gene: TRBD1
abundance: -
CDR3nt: TGTGCCAGCAGCCAAGGCAGGGGGCAGGTGCCAGGGGGTAGGAACACTGAAGCTTTCTTT
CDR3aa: CASSQGRGQVPGGRNTEAFF

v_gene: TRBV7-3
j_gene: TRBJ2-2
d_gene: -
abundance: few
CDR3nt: TGTGCCAGCAGCTTAAAATCAACGAACACCGGGGAGCTGTTTTTT
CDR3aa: CASSLKSTNTGELFF

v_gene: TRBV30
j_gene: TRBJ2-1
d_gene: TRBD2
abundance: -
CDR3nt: TGTGCCTGGAGGAAGCGGGGGGGCCTCCACAATGAGCAGTTCTTC
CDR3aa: CAWRKRGGLHNEQFF